This TCR beta chain comes out of a study of T cells of healthy individuals. V was pared by 3 bases and J by 1 base, with 11 bases between. The CDR3 is 14 residues long. Germline V lookup: CDR1 DFQATT, CDR2 SNEGSKA (reference sequence). TCRdb analysed the 5' RACE reads with MiXCR anew, one entry per CDR3 protein. The sample holds tens of thousands of distinct CDR3 sequences, 15% to 20% seen once. This receptor was identified in a human donor in good health. V and J are TRBV20-1 and TRBJ2-3, with TRBD2 as a possible D gene (5 bases). CDR3 sequence (DNA): TGCAGTGCTAGTAGAGCGGACGGCACAGATACGCAGTATTTT. It encodes CSASRADGTDTQYF.